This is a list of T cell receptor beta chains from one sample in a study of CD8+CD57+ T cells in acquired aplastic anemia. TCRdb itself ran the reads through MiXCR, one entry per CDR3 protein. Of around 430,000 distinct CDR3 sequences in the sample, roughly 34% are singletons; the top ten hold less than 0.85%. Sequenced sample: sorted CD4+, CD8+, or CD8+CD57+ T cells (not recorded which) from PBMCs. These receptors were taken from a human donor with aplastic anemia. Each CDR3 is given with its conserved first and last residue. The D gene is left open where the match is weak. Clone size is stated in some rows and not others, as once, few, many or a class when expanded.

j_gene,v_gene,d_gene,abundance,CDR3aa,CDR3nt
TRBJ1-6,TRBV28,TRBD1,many,CASSPRQGRRSPLHF,TGTGCCAGCAGCCCCCGACAGGGAAGGCGCTCACCCCTCCACTTT
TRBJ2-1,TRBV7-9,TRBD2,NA,CASTLSGGAANEQFF,TGTGCCAGCACCTTAAGCGGGGGGGCTGCCAATGAGCAGTTCTTC
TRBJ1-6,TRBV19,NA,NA,CASRDRHNSPLHF,TGTGCCAGTAGAGACAGGCATAATTCACCCCTCCACTTT
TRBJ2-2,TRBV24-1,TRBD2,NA,CATSVAGVSGELFF,TGTGCCACCAGTGTAGCGGGAGTGTCAGGGGAGCTGTTTTTT
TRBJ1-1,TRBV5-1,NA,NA,CASSPDGWAGLMNTEAFF,TGCGCCAGCAGCCCGGATGGGTGGGCAGGGCTCATGAACACTGAAGCTTTCTTT
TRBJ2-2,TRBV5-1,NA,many,CASSLAGGNTGELFF,TGCGCCAGCAGCTTGGCCGGAGGGAACACCGGGGAGCTGTTTTTT
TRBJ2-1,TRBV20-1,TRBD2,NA,CSARVPSGYNEQFF,TGCAGTGCTAGAGTCCCTAGCGGCTACAATGAGCAGTTCTTC
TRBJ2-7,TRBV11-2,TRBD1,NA,CASSALTGTGYSEQYF,TGTGCCAGCAGCGCACTAACCGGGACAGGGTATTCCGAGCAGTACTTC
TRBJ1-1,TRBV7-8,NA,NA,CASSLLAETNTEAFF,TGTGCCAGCAGCTTACTAGCGGAAACGAACACTGAAGCTTTCTTT
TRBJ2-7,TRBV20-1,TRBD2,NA,CSASSGTAYEQYF,TGCAGTGCTTCTAGCGGGACGGCCTACGAGCAGTACTTC
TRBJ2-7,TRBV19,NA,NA,CASSEPGHRLDEQYF,TGTGCCAGCAGCGAACCGGGACACCGCCTGGACGAGCAGTACTTC
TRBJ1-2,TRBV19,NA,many,CASSFSGDGYTF,TGTGCCAGTAGTTTTTCCGGAGATGGCTACACCTTC
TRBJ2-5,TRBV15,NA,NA,CATSSLDETQYF,TGTGCCACCAGCAGCTTGGACGAGACCCAGTACTTC
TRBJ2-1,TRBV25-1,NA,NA,CASSFRYSYNEQFF,TGTGCCAGCAGTTTTCGGTACTCCTACAATGAGCAGTTCTTC
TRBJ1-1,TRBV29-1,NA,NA,CSDRGAASEAFF,TGCAGTGATCGGGGCGCAGCCTCTGAAGCTTTCTTT
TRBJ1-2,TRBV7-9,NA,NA,CASTPFPGWNGYTF,TGTGCCAGCACACCCTTCCCGGGCTGGAATGGCTACACCTTC
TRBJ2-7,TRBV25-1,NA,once,CASSAGDAYEQYF,TGTGCCAGTAGTGCGGGTGATGCCTACGAGCAGTACTTC
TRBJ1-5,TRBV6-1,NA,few,CASTYGRPQPQHF,TGTGCCAGCACCTATGGGAGGCCTCAGCCCCAGCATTTT
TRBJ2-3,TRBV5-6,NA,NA,CASSLAIAGTDTQYF,TGTGCCAGCAGCTTGGCCATCGCGGGGACAGATACGCAGTATTTT
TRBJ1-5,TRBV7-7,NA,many,CASSYSGVRSHGNQPQHF,TGTGCTAGCAGCTATTCAGGAGTAAGAAGTCATGGCAATCAGCCCCAGCATTTT
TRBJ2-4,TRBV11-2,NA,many,CASSLEAGLAKNIQYF,TGTGCCAGCAGCTTGGAGGCCGGACTAGCCAAAAACATTCAGTACTTC
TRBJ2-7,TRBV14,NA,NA,CASSQAGLPIYEQYF,TGTGCCAGCAGCCAAGCGGGACTCCCAATCTACGAGCAGTACTTC
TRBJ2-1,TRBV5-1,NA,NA,CASSPDGIIDNEQFF,TGCGCCAGCAGCCCTGACGGGATCATCGACAATGAGCAGTTCTTC
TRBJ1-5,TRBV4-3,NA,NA,CASSQGWAGQPQHF,TGCGCCAGCAGCCAAGGTTGGGCGGGTCAGCCCCAGCATTTT
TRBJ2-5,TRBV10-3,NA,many,CAISENGRQETQYF,TGTGCCATCAGTGAGAACGGTCGACAAGAGACCCAGTACTTC
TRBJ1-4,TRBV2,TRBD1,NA,CAGTSDRGHLSEKLFF,TGTGCCGGAACATCAGACAGGGGGCATTTATCTGAAAAACTGTTTTTT
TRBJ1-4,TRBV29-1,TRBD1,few,CSVEVFGTATNEKLFF,TGCAGCGTTGAAGTCTTTGGGACAGCTACTAATGAAAAACTGTTTTTT
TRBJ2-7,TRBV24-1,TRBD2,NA,CASSFRLAAPQYF,TGTGCCAGCAGTTTTCGGCTAGCGGCTCCCCAGTACTTC
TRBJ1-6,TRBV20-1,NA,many,CSAAVDYNSPLHF,TGCAGTGCAGCGGTTGATTATAATTCACCCCTCCACTTT
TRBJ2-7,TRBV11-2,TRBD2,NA,CASSRLAGAYSYEQYF,TGTGCCAGCAGCCGCCTAGCGGGAGCGTACTCCTACGAGCAGTACTTC
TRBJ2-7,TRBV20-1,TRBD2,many,CSARLAGSYYEQYF,TGCAGTGCTAGATTAGCGGGCAGTTACTACGAGCAGTACTTC
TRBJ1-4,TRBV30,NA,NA,CAWSIGTTTLEKLFF,TGTGCCTGGAGTATAGGGACTACGACCTTGGAAAAACTGTTTTTT
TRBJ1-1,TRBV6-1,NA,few,CASSVVRWDTEAFF,TGTGCCAGCAGTGTCGTGCGGTGGGACACTGAAGCTTTCTTT
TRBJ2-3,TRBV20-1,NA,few,CSAREVTTAFDTQYF,TGCAGTGCTAGAGAAGTGACTACCGCCTTCGATACGCAGTATTTT
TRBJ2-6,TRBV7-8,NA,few,CASSSTSSGANVPTF,TGTGCCAGCAGCTCTACAAGTTCTGGGGCCAACGTCCCGACTTTC
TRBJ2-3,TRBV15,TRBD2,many,CATSRVRSSGSTDTQYF,TGTGCCACCAGCAGAGTAAGGTCTAGCGGGAGTACAGATACGCAGTATTTT
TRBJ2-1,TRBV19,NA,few,CASSYFGRGWSDNEQFF,TGTGCCAGTAGTTATTTTGGTAGGGGGTGGTCGGACAATGAGCAGTTCTTC
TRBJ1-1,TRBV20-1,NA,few,CSARDEGTTGLAEAFF,TGCAGTGCTAGAGATGAGGGCACAACAGGGTTGGCTGAAGCTTTCTTT
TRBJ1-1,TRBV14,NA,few,CASSQRGGPEAFF,TGTGCCAGCAGCCAACGAGGGGGTCCTGAAGCTTTCTTT
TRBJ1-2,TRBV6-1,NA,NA,CASRQGPSYTF,TGTGCCAGCAGACAGGGACCGAGCTACACCTTC
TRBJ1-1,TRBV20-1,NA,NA,CSASHRMTEAFF,TGCAGTGCTAGCCACAGGATGACTGAAGCTTTCTTT
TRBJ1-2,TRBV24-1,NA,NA,CATSDWAASYGYTF,TGTGCCACCAGTGATTGGGCAGCTTCGTATGGCTACACCTTC
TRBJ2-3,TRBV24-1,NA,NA,CATSESELTDTQYF,TGTGCCACCAGTGAGTCAGAACTCACAGATACGCAGTATTTT
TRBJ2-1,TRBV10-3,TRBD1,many,CAISDPGQGVDEQFF,TGTGCCATCAGTGATCCCGGACAGGGTGTCGATGAGCAGTTCTTC
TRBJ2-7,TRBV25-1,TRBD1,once,CASIGQGSEQYF,TGTGCCAGCATTGGACAGGGGAGCGAGCAGTACTTC